This record looks at one TCR beta chain sequence and its context. The target antigen is unknown. The V gene's germline CDR1 is MNHEY and CDR2 SMNVEV (reference sequence). CDR3 size: 14 residues. V was clipped by 6 bases and J by 3 bases, with 11 bases between them. This sample was taken from a study of T cell repertoires in ileal Crohn's disease. Per sample, roughly 470 nanograms of biopsy DNA were TCRB immunosequenced. Clones were sequenced by immunoSEQ multiplex PCR, and TCRdb holds only the in-frame ones, with some missing. The table has nearly 8,500 clones, more than 70% seen once. Study-wide results and limits: Every patient over 26.8% clonality showed endoscopic recurrence.

Included were adult ileal or ileocolonic Crohn's patients indicated for ileocolonic resection. The clonotype was recovered from an adult with Crohn's disease. The rearrangement links TRBV27 to TRBJ1-4; D call uncertain. Sequencing was carried out using ileal tissue. CDR3 bases: TGTGCCAGCAGACCTCAGATTTCTAATGAAAAACTGTTTTTT. Its translation is CASRPQISNEKLFF.